Each of the 9 T cell receptor beta chains below was sequenced from the same sample in a study of pediatric ulcerative colitis. Repertoires were generated with immunoSEQ multiplex PCR, while TCRdb's copy carries only in-frame clones and drops some. The table lists 30,000 to 40,000 clones, more than 75% of them singletons. Sequencing was done on a sample of blood. The receptors originated from a boy younger than 18 with severe ulcerative colitis.

V and J are TRBV27 and TRBJ2-7; TRBD1 matches at 10 bases. From germline, CDR1 is MNHEY and CDR2 SMNVEV (reference sequence). The CDR3 consists of 15 residues. With V trimmed by 0 bases and J by 5 bases, 4 bases remained unmatched. CDR3 DNA: TGTGCCAGCAGTTTATCGGGACAGGGGTGGGACGAGCAGTACTTC. This translates into CASSLSGQGWDEQYF.

The chain employs TRBV6-1 and TRBJ2-7; 13 positions agree with TRBD2. CDR3 size: 15 residues. Germline loops: CDR1 MNHNS, CDR2 SASEGT. V shed 7 bases, J shed 4 bases, and the junction held 7 bases outside the gene matches. The CDR3 region has the DNA TGTGCCAGCACCCCACTGGGACTAGCGGGGTACGAGCAGTACTTC. It translates to CASTPLGLAGYEQYF.

The J gene is TRBJ2-7, the V gene TRBV5-1, with a tentative D call TRBD2 (6 bases). Germline V CDR1 and CDR2: SGHRS, YFSETQ. The CDR3 has 16 amino acids. Trimming left V 5 bases short and J 2 bases short, with 20 bases between. CDR3 amino acids: CASSYIGGLRPYEQYF. CDR3 nucleotide sequence: TGCGCCAGCAGTTATATCGGAGGGCTGCGTCCCTACGAGCAGTACTTC.

V usage is TRBV9 and J usage is TRBJ1-3, with a weak D call TRBD1 (6 bases). Germline V gives CDR1 SGDLS, CDR2 YYNGEE. V was shortened by 4 bases and J by 4 bases, with 12 bases between the two germline ends. The CDR3 has 14 amino acids. CDR3 protein: CASSRDTRGNTIYF. In nucleotides, the CDR3 is TGTGCCAGCAGCAGGGACACGAGGGGAAACACCATATATTTT.

The chain couples TRBV2 to TRBJ1-2; D is unresolved. Per germline, CDR1 SNHLY and CDR2 FYNNEI. V was cut by 1 base and J by 3 bases, with 6 bases left in between. The CDR3 covers 13 residues. CDR3 residues: CASSEGQDYGYTF. In DNA, the CDR3 is TGTGCCAGCAGTGAAGGTCAGGACTATGGCTACACCTTC. Combining the CDR3 with reference TRBV2 and TRBJ1-2 gives the whole variable domain EPEVTQTPSHQVTQMGQEVILRCVPISNHLYFYWYRQILGQKVEFLVSFYNNEISEKSEIFDDQFSVERPDGSNFTLKIRSTKLEDSAMYFCASSEGQDYGYTFGSGTRLTVV.

V gene TRBV7-2 combines with J gene TRBJ2-3; TRBD2 matches 8 bases. The CDR3 runs to 16 residues. V shed 2 bases, J shed 4 bases, and the junction held 8 bases outside the gene matches. Germline CDR1 reads SGHTA; CDR2 reads FQGNSA. The CDR3 region is CASSLPRGAVADTQYF. As DNA, the CDR3 is TGTGCCAGCAGCTTACCGCGGGGGGCGGTGGCAGATACGCAGTATTTT. Together with reference TRBV7-2 and TRBJ2-3, the CDR3 gives the full variable domain: GAGVSQSPSNKVTEKGKDVELRCDPISGHTALYWYRQSLGQGLEFLIYFQGNSAPDKSGLPSDRFSAERTGGSVSTLTIQRTQQEDSAVYLCASSLPRGAVADTQYFGPGTRLTVL.

This clone was counted a few times. This chain connects TRBV5-1 to TRBJ1-1, with D possibly being TRBD1 (5 bases). The CDR3 is 14 amino acids. Looked up from germline, CDR1 is SGHRS and CDR2 is YFSETQ. Trimming left V 5 bases short and J 4 bases short, with 15 bases between. CDR3 DNA: TGCGCCAGCAGTTTGAGGGGACCTCTCACTGAAGCTTTCTTT. Translating it yields CASSLRGPLTEAFF. Supplemented by reference TRBV5-1 and TRBJ1-1, the full variable domain reads KAGVTQTPRYLIKTRGQQVTLSCSPISGHRSVSWYQQTPGQGLQFLFEYFSETQRNKGNFPGRFSGRQFSNSRSEMNVSTLELGDSALYLCASSLRGPLTEAFFGQGTRLTVV.

This sequence joins TRBV9 and TRBJ1-3; D may be TRBD1 (5 bases). This CDR3 comprises 16 residues. The germline gives CDR1 SGDLS, CDR2 YYNGEE. V lost 0 bases to trimming and J lost 0 bases, with 10 bases between them. CDR3 DNA sequence: TGTGCCAGCAGCGTAGGTACGGGGGGCTCTGGAAACACCATATATTTT. Amino acid sequence: CASSVGTGGSGNTIYF.

This rearrangement joins TRBV30 to TRBJ2-1, with 8 bases aligning to TRBD2. After removal of 0 bases from V and 6 bases from J, the junction contained 4 bases not matched to a gene. Germline CDR1 and CDR2: GTSNPN and SVGIG (reference sequence). The CDR3 covers 14 residues. CDR3 residues: CAWSVTSGGNEQFF. The DNA for the CDR3 is TGTGCCTGGAGTGTAACGAGCGGGGGCAATGAGCAGTTCTTC.